This T cell receptor (beta chain) was sequenced in a study of blood T cell repertoires in COVID-19. Methods used by the authors: Amplifying reference gene primers gave estimates of nucleated cell counts. Generated by immunoSEQ multiplex PCR, the TCRdb table keeps only in-frame clones and is missing some. The V and J calls and clone size come from that table; D and trimming were worked out from the DNA. The sample records about 100,000 clones, more than 85% being singletons. The germline gives CDR1 SGHTA, CDR2 FQGNSA. The length of the CDR3 is 16 residues. V gave up 4 bases and J gave up 0 bases; unmatched junction bases: 7.

The clonotype was recovered from a man aged 18 to 30 with acute or convalescent COVID-19. The chain couples TRBV7-2 to TRBJ2-7; 9 bases fit TRBD1. Sequencing input: peripheral blood. The CDR3, as DNA: TGTGCCAGCAGCTCCGCCCGGGACAGGGCCTCCTACGAGCAGTACTTC. The encoded protein is CASSSARDRASYEQYF.